This TCR beta chain appears in the sequencing data of a study of blood T cells in healthy people across ages. The second PCR ran roughly 6 to 12 cycles with a sample-barcoded 5' primer and J-beta primers. One entry per CDR3 protein results from TCRdb running MiXCR on the 5' RACE reads. The profile shows 750,000 to 850,000 distinct CDR3 sequences, roughly 25% of them singletons. The sample was also linked to a second study, of T cells of mothers and their children.

The source is a boy aged 5-17 years in good health. The sequenced sample was blood.

CDR3 DNA sequence: TGCGCCAGCAGCCAAGATTTAGCGGGGGGCTCCTACGAGCAGTACTTC. Translation: CASSQDLAGGSYEQYF. The chain links TRBV4-3 to TRBJ2-7; the match to TRBD2 covers 10 bases. V shed 0 bases, J shed 0 bases, and the junction held 2 bases outside the gene matches. CDR1 is LGHNA and CDR2 is YSLEER in the germline V gene. The CDR3 totals 16 residues.